Presented here are 7 T cell receptor beta chains from one specimen sequenced in a study of CD8 T cells in Susac syndrome (dated by TCRdb to the late 2010s). Library preparation employed the immunoSEQ multiplex PCR assay. RNA was extracted using the RNeasy kit, and roughly 0.45 to 1 ug of the RNA was reverse transcribed with random hexamers. TCRdb trimmed public reads at Q25 via fastp, called clones via MiXCR and kept in-frame beta chains. Every distinct CDR3 protein forms one entry, paired with its most common genes and DNA. The sample includes around 200,000 distinct CDR3 sequences, with 95% observed a single time. The top ten constitute about 0.15% of the sample. Sequencing was carried out using CD8+ T cells from PBMCs. These receptors were taken from a human donor with Susac syndrome.

The CDR3 region is CSVGQGRGYGYTF. The CDR3 region has the DNA TGCAGCGTTGGGCAGGGGAGAGGTTATGGCTACACCTTC. The V gene is TRBV29-1, the J gene TRBJ1-2; possibly TRBD1 for D (6 bases). Germline values: CDR1 SQVTM, CDR2 ANQGSEA. CDR3 size: 13 residues. V lost 4 bases to trimming and J lost 5 bases, with 14 bases between them.

V and J are TRBV7-9 and TRBJ2-7; TRBD1 matches at 7 bases. The CDR3 loop spans 13 amino acids. J lost 3 bases, V lost 5 bases, and 4 bases had no gene match. From germline, CDR1 is SEHNR and CDR2 FQNEAQ (reference sequence). For the CDR3, the DNA is TGTGCCAGCAGCCGGGACAGACTCTACGAGCAGTACTTC. It yields the protein CASSRDRLYEQYF.

V and J are TRBV20-1 and TRBJ1-1, with 8 bases identical to TRBD1. Germline V gives CDR1 DFQATT, CDR2 SNEGSKA (reference sequence). With V trimmed by 3 bases and J by 4 bases, 16 bases remained unmatched. This CDR3 spans 17 amino acids. The CDR3: CSARHAATGDFGTEAFF. The CDR3 DNA follows: TGCAGTGCTAGGCACGCCGCGACAGGGGACTTCGGCACTGAAGCTTTCTTT.

The chain combines TRBV19 with TRBJ1-2; 9 bases are a match to TRBD1. V lost 10 bases, J lost 10 bases, and 7 bases stayed unmatched. The germline V gene encodes CDR1 LNHDA and CDR2 SQIVND (reference sequence). The CDR3 length is 11 residues. This chain's CDR3 is CATRTGVDYTF. The CDR3 DNA follows: TGTGCCACGAGGACAGGGGTTGACTACACCTTC.

The chain has TRBV7-6 and TRBJ2-1; 9 nucleotides align to TRBD2. Germline-derived CDR1 and CDR2 are SGHVS and FNYEAQ. The CDR3 consists of 16 residues. Unmatched junction bases numbered 0, after V lost 0 bases and J lost 0 bases. CDR3 region: CASSLASGGSYNEQFF. CDR3 DNA: TGTGCCAGCAGCTTAGCTAGCGGGGGCTCCTACAATGAGCAGTTCTTC.

The CDR3 nucleotides are TGTGCCAGCAGCTCCCGATCCGGGACTCACACTGAAGCTTTCTTT. Encoded protein: CASSSRSGTHTEAFF. The J gene is TRBJ1-1, the V gene TRBV7-3; D perhaps matches TRBD1 (5 bases). The germline V and J ends were trimmed by 4 bases and 3 bases, with 15 bases remaining between them. The CDR3 runs to 15 residues. Germline V gene data show CDR1 as SGHTA and CDR2 as FQGTGA.

The chain is built from TRBV11-2 and TRBJ1-5; 12 nucleotides line up with TRBD1. V lost 5 bases and J lost 4; bases outside the gene matches: 6. The germline V gene encodes CDR1 SGHAT and CDR2 FQNNGV. This CDR3 comprises 16 residues. In nucleotides, the CDR3 is TGTGCCAGCAGCCCCGGGACAGGGGGCGGGAATCAGCCCCAGCATTTT. It specifies CASSPGTGGGNQPQHF.